These 4 T cell receptor beta chains were sequenced from one sample in a study of blood T cell repertoires in COVID-19. The table came from immunoSEQ multiplex PCR; TCRdb's copy has only in-frame clones and leaves some out. Of 150,000 to 200,000 clones in the sample, roughly 80% were seen once. Material for sequencing was peripheral blood. The receptors shown here come from a man between 70 and 80 years old with acute or convalescent COVID-19.

The gene calls are TRBV7-6 and TRBJ2-7; 8 positions match TRBD2. Trimming at V came to 2 bases and at J to 6 bases, leaving 9 bases not matched to a gene. The CDR3 has 15 residues. CDR1 and CDR2 from the germline V gene are SGHVS and FNYEAQ. The CDR3 region has the DNA TGTGCCAGCAGCTTAAGGGCTAGCGGGCCCGGCGAGCAGTACTTC. It encodes CASSLRASGPGEQYF. The full variable domain, rest sourced from reference TRBV7-6 and TRBJ2-7, is GAGVSQSPRYKVTKRGQDVALRCDPISGHVSLYWYRQALGQGPEFLTYFNYEAQQDKSGLPNDRFSAERPEGSISTLTIQRTEQRDSAMYRCASSLRASGPGEQYFGPGTRLTVT.

The chain joins TRBV21-1 to TRBJ2-3; TRBD1 was called by the table and not checked on the DNA. TRBV21-1 represents a pseudogene. There are 15 residues in the CDR3. The CDR3 bases are TGTGCCAGCAGCACAGGTTTTGCTAGCACAGATACGCAGTATTTT. Protein product: CASSTGFASTDTQYF.

This clone was counted between two and nine times. The chain combines TRBV5-1 with TRBJ1-6; D unclear. Per the germline V gene, CDR1 is SGHRS and CDR2 is YFSETQ. The CDR3 contains 16 residues. V lost 4 bases to trimming and J lost 4 bases, with 15 bases between them. CDR3 DNA sequence: TGCGCCAGCAGCCCCGGCCAGGCGCCTTATAATTCACCCCTCCACTTT. Translation: CASSPGQAPYNSPLHF.

The chain has TRBV9 and TRBJ1-1; D unresolved. Trimming cost V 4 bases and J 10 bases, with 11 bases left between them. This CDR3 region has 11 residues. CDR1 is SGDLS, CDR2 YYNGEE, per germline. CDR3 sequence (DNA): TGTGCCAGCAGCTCCCTGGGGAGAGCTTTCTTT. Its protein product is CASSSLGRAFF. Together with reference TRBV9 and TRBJ1-1, the CDR3 gives the full variable domain: DSGVTQTPKHLITATGQRVTLRCSPRSGDLSVYWYQQSLDQGLQFLIQYYNGEERAKGNILERFSAQQFPDLHSELNLSSLELGDSALYFCASSSLGRAFFGQGTRLTVV.